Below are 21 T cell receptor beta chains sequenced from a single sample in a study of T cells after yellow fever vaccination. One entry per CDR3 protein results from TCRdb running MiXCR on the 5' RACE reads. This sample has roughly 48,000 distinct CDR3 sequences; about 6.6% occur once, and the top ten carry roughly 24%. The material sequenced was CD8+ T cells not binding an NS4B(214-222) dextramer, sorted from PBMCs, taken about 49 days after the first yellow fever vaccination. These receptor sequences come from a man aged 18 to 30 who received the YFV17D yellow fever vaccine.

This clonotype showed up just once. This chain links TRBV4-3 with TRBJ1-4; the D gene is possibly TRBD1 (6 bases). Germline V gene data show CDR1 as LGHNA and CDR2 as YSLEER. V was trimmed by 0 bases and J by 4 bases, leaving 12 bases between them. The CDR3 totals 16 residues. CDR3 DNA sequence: TGCGCCAGCAGCCAAGAAGGACAGCCGCGTAATGAAAAACTGTTTTTT. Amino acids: CASSQEGQPRNEKLFF.

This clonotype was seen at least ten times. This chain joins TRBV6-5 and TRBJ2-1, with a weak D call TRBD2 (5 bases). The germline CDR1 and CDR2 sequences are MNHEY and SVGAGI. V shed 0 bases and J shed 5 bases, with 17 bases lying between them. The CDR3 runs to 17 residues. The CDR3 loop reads CASSYSSASRLHNEQFF. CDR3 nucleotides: TGTGCCAGCAGTTACTCGTCGGCTAGCCGGCTTCACAATGAGCAGTTCTTC.

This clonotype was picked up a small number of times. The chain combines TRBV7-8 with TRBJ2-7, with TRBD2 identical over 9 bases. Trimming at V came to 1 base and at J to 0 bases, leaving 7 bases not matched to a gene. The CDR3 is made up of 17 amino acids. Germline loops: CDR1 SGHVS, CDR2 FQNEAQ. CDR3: CASSLEGGGGGSYEQYF. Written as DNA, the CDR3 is TGTGCCAGCAGCTTAGAAGGTGGCGGGGGGGGCTCCTACGAGCAGTACTTC.

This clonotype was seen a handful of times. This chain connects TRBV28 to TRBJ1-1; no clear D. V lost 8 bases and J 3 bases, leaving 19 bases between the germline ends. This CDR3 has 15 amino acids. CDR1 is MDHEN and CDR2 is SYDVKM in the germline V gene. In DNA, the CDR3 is TGTGCCAGCCACCAAAGATTAGGGCGAGACACTGAAGCTTTCTTT. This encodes CASHQRLGRDTEAFF.

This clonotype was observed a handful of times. CDR3 nucleotide sequence: TGTGCCAGCAGCCCCCGGACGGGCAATCAGCCCCAGCATTTT. Translating gives CASSPRTGNQPQHF. The gene calls are TRBV12-3 or TRBV12-4 and TRBJ1-5; D unclear. The CDR3 contains 14 residues. V was trimmed by 6 bases and J by 2 bases, leaving 11 bases between them.

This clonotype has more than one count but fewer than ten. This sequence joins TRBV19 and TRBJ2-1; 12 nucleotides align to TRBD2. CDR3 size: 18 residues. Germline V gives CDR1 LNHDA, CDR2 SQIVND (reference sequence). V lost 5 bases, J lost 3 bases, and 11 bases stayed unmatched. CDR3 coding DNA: TGTGCCAGTAGTTCCGCGCCCTTACTAGCGGGGGGCTACAATGAGCAGTTCTTC. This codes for CASSSAPLLAGGYNEQFF.

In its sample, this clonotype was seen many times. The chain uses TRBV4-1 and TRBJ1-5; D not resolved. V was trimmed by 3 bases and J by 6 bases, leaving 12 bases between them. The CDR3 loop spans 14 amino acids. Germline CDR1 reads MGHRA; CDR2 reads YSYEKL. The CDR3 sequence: CASSHAGEAQPQHF. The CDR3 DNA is TGCGCCAGCAGCCACGCGGGAGAAGCTCAGCCCCAGCATTTT.

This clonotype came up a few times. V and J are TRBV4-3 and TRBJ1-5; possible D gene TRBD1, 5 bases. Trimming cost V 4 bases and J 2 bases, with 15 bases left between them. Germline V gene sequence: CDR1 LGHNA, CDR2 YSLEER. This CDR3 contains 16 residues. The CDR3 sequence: CASSLFRTYGNQPQHF. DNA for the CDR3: TGCGCCAGCAGCCTTTTCCGGACATATGGCAATCAGCCCCAGCATTTT.

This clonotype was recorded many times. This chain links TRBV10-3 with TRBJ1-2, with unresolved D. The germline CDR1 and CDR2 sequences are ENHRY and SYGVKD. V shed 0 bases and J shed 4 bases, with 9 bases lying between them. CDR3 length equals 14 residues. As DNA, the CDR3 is TGTGCCATCAGTGAGTCGCCAACAGCCTATGGCTACACCTTC. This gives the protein CAISESPTAYGYTF.

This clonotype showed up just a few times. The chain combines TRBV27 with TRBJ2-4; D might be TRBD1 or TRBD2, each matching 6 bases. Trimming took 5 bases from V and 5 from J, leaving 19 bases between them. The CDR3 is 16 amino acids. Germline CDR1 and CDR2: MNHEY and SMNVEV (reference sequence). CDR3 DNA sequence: TGTGCCAGCAGTCCCCTCGCTCGGGGGCGCGAAAACATTCAGTACTTC. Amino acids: CASSPLARGRENIQYF.

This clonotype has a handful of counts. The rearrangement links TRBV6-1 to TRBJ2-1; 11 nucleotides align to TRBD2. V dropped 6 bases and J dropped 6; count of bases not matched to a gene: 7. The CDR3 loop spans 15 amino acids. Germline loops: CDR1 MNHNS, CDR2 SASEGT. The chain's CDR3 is CASSRLAGSGNEQFF. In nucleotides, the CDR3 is TGTGCCAGCAGCCGACTAGCGGGGTCCGGCAATGAGCAGTTCTTC.

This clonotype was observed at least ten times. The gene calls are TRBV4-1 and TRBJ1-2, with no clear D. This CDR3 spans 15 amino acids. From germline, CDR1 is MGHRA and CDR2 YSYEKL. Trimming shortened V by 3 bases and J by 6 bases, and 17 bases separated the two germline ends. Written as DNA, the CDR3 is TGCGCCAGCAGCCAGAGTCTGGCAGGCGGGCATGGCTACACCTTC. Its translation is CASSQSLAGGHGYTF.

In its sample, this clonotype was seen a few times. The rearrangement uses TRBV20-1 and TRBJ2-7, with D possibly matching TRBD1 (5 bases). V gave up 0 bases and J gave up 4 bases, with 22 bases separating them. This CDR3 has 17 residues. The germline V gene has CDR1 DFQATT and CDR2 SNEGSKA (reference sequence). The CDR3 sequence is CSARDHGAGAGKYEQYF. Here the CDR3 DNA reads TGCAGTGCTAGAGACCACGGTGCTGGCGCAGGGAAGTACGAGCAGTACTTC.

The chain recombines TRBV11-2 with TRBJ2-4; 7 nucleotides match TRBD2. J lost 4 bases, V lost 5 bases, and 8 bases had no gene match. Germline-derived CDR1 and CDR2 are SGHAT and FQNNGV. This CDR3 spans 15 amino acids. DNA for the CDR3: TGTGCCAGCAGCAACGGGCCTAGCGGAAAAAACATTCAGTACTTC. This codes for CASSNGPSGKNIQYF.

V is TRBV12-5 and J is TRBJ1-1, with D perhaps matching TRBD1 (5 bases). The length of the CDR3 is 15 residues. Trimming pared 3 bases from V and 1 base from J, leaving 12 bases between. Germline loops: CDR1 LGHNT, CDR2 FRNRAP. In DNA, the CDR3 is TGTGCTAGTGGTTTCTCAGACAGCTGGAACACTGAAGCTTTCTTT. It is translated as CASGFSDSWNTEAFF.

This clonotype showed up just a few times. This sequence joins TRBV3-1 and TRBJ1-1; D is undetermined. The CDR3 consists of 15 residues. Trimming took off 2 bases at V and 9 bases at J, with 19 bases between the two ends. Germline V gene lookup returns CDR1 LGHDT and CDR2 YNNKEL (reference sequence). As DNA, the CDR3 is TGTGCCAGCAGCCAACCCGCCGGCGGGAGGGTAAAAGCTTTCTTT. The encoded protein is CASSQPAGGRVKAFF. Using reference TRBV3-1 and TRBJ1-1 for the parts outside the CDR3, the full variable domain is DTAVSQTPKYLVTQMGNDKSIKCEQNLGHDTMYWYKQDSKKFLKIMFSYNNKELIINETVPNRFSPKSPDKAHLNLHINSLELGDSAVYFCASSQPAGGRVKAFFGQGTRLTVV.

The DNA of the CDR3 is TGCGCCAGCAGCCAAGACTTGGGATTTGCTAACTATGGCTACACCTTC. As protein: CASSQDLGFANYGYTF. This chain joins TRBV4-1 and TRBJ1-2; no clear D. Trimming cost V 0 bases and J 0 bases, with 11 bases left between them. Germline values: CDR1 MGHRA, CDR2 YSYEKL. This CDR3 spans 16 amino acids.

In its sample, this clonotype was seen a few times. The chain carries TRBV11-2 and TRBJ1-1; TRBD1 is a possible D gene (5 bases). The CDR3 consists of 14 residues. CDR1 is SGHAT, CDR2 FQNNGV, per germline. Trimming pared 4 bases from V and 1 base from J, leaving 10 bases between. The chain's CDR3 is CASSSDGGNTEAFF. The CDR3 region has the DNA TGTGCCAGCAGCTCCGACGGGGGGAACACTGAAGCTTTCTTT. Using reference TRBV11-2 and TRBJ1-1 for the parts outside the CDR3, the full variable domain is EAGVAQSPRYKIIEKRQSVAFWCNPISGHATLYWYQQILGQGPKLLIQFQNNGVVDDSQLPKDRFSAERLKGVDSTLKIQPAKLEDSAVYLCASSSDGGNTEAFFGQGTRLTVV.

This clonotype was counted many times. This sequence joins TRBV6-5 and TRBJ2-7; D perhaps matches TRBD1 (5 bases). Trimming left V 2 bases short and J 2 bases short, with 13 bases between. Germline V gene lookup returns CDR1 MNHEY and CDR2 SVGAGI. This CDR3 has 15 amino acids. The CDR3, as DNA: TGTGCCAGCAGTTACGGGCAGTTCAGGGCCTACGAGCAGTACTTC. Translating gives CASSYGQFRAYEQYF.

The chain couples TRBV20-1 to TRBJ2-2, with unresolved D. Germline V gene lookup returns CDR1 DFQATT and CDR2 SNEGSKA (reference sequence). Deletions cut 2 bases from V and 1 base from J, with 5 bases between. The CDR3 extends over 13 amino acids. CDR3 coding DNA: TGCAGTGCTAGACCCCTGAACACCGGGGAGCTGTTTTTT. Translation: CSARPLNTGELFF.

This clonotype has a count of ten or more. CDR3 protein: CASSSGRGNEKLFF. For the CDR3, the DNA is TGTGCCAGCAGTTCGGGACGGGGGAATGAAAAACTGTTTTTT. V and J are TRBV12-3 or TRBV12-4 and TRBJ1-4, with a possible D match to TRBD1 (5 bases). Trimming cost V 4 bases and J 5 bases, with 11 bases left between them. The CDR3 runs 14 residues.